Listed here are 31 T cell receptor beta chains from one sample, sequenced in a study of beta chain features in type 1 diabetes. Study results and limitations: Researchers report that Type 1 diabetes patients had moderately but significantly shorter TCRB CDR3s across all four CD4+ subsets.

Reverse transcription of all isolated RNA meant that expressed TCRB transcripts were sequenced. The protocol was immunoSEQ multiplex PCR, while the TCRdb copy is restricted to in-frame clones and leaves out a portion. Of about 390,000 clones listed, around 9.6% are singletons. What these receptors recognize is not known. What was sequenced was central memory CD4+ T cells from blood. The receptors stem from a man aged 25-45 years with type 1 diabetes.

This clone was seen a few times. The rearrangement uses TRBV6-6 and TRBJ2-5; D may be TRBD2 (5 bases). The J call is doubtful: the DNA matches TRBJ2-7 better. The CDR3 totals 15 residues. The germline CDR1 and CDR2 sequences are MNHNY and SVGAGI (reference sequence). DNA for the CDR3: TGTGCCAGCAGTTACTCTCGGACTCACTCCTACGAGCAGTACTTC. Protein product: CASSYSRTHSYEQYF.

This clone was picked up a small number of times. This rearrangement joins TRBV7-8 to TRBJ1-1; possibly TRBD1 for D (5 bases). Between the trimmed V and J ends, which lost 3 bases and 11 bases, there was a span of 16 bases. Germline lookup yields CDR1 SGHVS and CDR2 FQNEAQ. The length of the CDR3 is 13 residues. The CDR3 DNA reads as TGTGCCAGCAGCTTCCCCGGGACGGCTGGGGCTTTCTTT. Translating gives CASSFPGTAGAFF.

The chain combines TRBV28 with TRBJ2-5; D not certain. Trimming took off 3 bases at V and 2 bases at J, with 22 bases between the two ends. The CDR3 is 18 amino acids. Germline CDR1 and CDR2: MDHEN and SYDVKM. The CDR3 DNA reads TGTGCCAGCAGTTTGTCGGCAGGCTCCCGCAATCCTCAAGAGACCCAGTACTTC. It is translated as CASSLSAGSRNPQETQYF.

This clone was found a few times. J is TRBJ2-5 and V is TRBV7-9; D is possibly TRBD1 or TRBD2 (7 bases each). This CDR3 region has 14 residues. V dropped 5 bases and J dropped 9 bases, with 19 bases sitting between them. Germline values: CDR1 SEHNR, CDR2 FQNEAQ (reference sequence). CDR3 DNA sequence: TGTGCCAGCAGCGCAGGGGGACTACCAGGGGCCCAGTACTTC. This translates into CASSAGGLPGAQYF.

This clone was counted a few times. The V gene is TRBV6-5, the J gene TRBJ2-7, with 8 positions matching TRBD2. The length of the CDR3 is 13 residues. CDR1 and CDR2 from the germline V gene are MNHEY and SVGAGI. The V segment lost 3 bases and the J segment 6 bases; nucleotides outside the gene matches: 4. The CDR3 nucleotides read TGTGCCAGCAGTTATGGCCTAGCGGGCGAGCAGTACTTC. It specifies CASSYGLAGEQYF.

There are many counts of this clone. This CDR3 is CASSILPSGYEQYF. CDR3 coding DNA: TGTGCCAGCAGCATACTACCTAGCGGCTACGAGCAGTACTTC. The V call is TRBV5-4, the J call TRBJ2-7, with TRBD2 matching 7 bases. The CDR3 spans 14 residues. Germline CDR1 is SGHNT and CDR2 is YYREEE (reference sequence). After removal of 4 bases from V and 3 bases from J, the junction contained 7 bases not matched to a gene.

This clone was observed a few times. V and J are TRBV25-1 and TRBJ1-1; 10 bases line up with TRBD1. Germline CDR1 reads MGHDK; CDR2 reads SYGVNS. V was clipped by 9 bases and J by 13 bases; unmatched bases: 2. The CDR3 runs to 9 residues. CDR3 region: CARGQGNFF. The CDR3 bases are TGTGCCAGGGGACAGGGGAATTTCTTT.

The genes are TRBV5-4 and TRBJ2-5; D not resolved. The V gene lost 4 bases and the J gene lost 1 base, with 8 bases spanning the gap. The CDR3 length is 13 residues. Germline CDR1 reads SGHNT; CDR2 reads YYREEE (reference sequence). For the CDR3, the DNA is TGTGCCAGCAGCCTGCCTAGCCAAGAGACCCAGTACTTC. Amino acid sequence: CASSLPSQETQYF.

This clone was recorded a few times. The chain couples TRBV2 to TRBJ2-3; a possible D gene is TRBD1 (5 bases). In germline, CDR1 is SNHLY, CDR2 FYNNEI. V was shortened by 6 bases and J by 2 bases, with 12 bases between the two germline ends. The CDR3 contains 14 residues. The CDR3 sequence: CASRLDSTTDTQYF. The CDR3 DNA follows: TGTGCCAGCAGACTTGACAGCACCACAGATACGCAGTATTTT.

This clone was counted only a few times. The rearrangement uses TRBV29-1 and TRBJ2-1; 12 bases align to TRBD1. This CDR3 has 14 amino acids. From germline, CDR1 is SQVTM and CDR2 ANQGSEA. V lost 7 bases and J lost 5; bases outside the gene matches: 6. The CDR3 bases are TGCAGCGCCGGGGGGACAGGGGGCCACAATGAGCAGTTCTTC. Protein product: CSAGGTGGHNEQFF.

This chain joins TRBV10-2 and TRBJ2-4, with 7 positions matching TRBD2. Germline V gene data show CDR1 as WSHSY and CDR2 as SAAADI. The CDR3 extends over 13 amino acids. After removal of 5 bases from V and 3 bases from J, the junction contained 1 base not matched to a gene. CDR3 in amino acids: CASSRGDKNIQYF. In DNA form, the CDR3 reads TGCGCCAGCAGTCGGGGGGACAAAAACATTCAGTACTTC.

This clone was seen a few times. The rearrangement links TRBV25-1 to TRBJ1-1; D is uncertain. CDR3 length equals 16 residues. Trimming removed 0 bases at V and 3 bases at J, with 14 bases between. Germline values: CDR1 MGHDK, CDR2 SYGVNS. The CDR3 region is CASSEYKGARDTEAFF. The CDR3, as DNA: TGTGCCAGCAGTGAATATAAAGGAGCCCGAGACACTGAAGCTTTCTTT.

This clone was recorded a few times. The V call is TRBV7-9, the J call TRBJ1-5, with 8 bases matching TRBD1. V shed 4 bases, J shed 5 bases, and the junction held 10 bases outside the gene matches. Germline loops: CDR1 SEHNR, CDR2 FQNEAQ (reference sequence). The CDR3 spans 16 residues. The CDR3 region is CASSSSDRAEDQPQHF. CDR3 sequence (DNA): TGTGCCAGCAGCTCCTCGGACAGGGCAGAGGATCAGCCCCAGCATTTT. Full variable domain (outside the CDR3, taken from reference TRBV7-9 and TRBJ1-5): DTGVSQNPRHKITKRGQNVTFRCDPISEHNRLYWYRQTLGQGPEFLTYFQNEAQLEKSRLLSDRFSAERPKGSFSTLEIQRTEQGDSAMYLCASSSSDRAEDQPQHFGDGTRLSIL.

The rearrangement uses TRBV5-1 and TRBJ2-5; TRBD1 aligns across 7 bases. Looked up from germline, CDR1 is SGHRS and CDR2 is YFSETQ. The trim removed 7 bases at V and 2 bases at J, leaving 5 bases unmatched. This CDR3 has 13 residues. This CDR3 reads CASRPTGQETQYF. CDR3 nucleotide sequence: TGCGCCAGCCGTCCGACAGGGCAAGAGACCCAGTACTTC. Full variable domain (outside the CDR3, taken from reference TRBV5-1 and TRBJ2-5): KAGVTQTPRYLIKTRGQQVTLSCSPISGHRSVSWYQQTPGQGLQFLFEYFSETQRNKGNFPGRFSGRQFSNSRSEMNVSTLELGDSALYLCASRPTGQETQYFGPGTRLLVL.

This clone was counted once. The CDR3 nucleotides read TGCGCCAGCAGCCAAGATCATGGCGGGAGGGCCCGAGGCACAGATACGCAGTATTTT. Encoded protein: CASSQDHGGRARGTDTQYF. The chain has TRBV4-3 and TRBJ2-3; 9 bases align to TRBD2. The CDR3 has 19 residues. The V segment lost 0 bases and the J segment 1 base; nucleotides outside the gene matches: 11. Looked up from germline, CDR1 is LGHNA and CDR2 is YSLEER.

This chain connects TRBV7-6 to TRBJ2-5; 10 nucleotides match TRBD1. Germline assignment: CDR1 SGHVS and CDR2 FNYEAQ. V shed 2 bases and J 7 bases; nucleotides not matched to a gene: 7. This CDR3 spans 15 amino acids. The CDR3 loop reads CASSLTQGTGVTQYF. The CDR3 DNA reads TGTGCCAGCAGCTTAACGCAAGGGACAGGGGTGACCCAGTACTTC.

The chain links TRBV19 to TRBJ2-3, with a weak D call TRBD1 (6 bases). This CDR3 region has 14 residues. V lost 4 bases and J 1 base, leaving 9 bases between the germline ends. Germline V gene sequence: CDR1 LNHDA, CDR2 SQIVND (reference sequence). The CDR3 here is CASSNYRGTDTQYF. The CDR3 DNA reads TGTGCCAGTAGTAACTACAGGGGCACAGATACGCAGTATTTT.

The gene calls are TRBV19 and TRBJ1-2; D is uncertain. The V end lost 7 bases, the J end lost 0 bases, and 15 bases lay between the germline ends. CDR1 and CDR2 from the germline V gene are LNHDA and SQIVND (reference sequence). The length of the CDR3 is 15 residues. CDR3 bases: TGTGCCAGTAATCCGCTGACGAGTTCTAACTATGGCTACACCTTC. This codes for CASNPLTSSNYGYTF.

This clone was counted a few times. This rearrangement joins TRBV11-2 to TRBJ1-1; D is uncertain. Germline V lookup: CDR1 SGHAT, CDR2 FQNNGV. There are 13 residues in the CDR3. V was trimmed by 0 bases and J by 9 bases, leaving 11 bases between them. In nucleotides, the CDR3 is TGTGCCAGCAGCTTAGATCTGAAGACTCAAGCTTTCTTT. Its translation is CASSLDLKTQAFF.

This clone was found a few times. CDR3 DNA: TGTGCCAGCAGCCTGGGGGGACAGCGGCACGAGCAGTACTTC. Translated, it gives CASSLGGQRHEQYF. The chain links TRBV6-5 to TRBJ2-7, with D possibly TRBD1 on 7 matching bases. Germline V gives CDR1 MNHEY, CDR2 SVGAGI. Trimming took 6 bases from V and 5 from J, leaving 17 bases between them. The CDR3 length is 14 residues.

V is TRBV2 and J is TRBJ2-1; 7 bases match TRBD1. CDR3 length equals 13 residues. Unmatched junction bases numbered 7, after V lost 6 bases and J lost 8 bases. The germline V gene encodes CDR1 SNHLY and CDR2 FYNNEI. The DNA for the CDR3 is TGTGCCAGCAGCGGGGACAGTGTCCATGAGCAGTTCTTC. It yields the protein CASSGDSVHEQFF.

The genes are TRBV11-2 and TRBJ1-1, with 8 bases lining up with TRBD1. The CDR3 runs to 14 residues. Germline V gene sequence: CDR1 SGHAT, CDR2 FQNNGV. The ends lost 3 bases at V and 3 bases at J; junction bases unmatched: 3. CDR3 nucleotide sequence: TGTGCCAGCAGCTTTCGACAGGGGTACACTGAAGCTTTCTTT. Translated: CASSFRQGYTEAFF.

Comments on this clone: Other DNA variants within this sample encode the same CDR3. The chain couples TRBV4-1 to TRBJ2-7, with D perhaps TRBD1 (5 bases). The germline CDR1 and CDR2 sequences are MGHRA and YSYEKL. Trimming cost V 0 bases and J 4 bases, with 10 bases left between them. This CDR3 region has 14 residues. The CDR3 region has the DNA TGCGCCAGCAGCCAAGACAGGGCGTCTTACGAGCAGTACTTC. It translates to CASSQDRASYEQYF.

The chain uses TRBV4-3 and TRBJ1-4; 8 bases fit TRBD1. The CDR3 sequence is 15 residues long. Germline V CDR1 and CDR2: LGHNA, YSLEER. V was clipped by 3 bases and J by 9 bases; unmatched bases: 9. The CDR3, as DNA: TGCGCCAGCAGCCAGACGGACAGGGAAGTGAAAAAACTGTTTTTT. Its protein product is CASSQTDREVKKLFF.

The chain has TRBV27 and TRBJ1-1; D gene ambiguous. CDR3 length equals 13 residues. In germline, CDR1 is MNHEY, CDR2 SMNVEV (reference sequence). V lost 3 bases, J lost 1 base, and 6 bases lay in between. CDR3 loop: CASSFRANTEAFF. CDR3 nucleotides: TGTGCCAGCAGTTTCCGAGCGAACACTGAAGCTTTCTTT.

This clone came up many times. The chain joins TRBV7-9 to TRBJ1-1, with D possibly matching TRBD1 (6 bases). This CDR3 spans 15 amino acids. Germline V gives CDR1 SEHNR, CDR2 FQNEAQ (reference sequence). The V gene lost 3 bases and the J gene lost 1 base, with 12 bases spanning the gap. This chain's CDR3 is CASSFYRAQNTEAFF. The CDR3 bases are TGTGCCAGCAGCTTCTACAGGGCCCAGAACACTGAAGCTTTCTTT.

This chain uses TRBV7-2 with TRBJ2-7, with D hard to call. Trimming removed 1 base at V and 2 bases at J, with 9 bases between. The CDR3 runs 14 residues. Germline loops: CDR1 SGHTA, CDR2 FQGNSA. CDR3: CASSLGGRPYEQYF. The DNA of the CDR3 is TGTGCCAGCAGCTTAGGCGGCAGACCCTACGAGCAGTACTTC.

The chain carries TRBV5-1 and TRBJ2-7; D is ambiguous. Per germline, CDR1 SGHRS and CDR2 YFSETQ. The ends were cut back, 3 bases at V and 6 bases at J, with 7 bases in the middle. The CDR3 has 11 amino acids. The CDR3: CASSSLAEQYF. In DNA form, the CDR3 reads TGCGCCAGCAGCTCCTTAGCCGAGCAGTACTTC. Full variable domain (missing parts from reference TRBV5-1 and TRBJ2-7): KAGVTQTPRYLIKTRGQQVTLSCSPISGHRSVSWYQQTPGQGLQFLFEYFSETQRNKGNFPGRFSGRQFSNSRSEMNVSTLELGDSALYLCASSSLAEQYFGPGTRLTVT.

CDR3 sequence: CASSPGQGWDTEAFF. CDR3 DNA sequence: TGTGCCAGCAGCCCCGGACAGGGTTGGGACACTGAAGCTTTCTTT. This rearrangement joins TRBV7-2 to TRBJ1-1; TRBD1 aligns across 8 bases. V shed 5 bases, J shed 3 bases, and the junction held 8 bases outside the gene matches. There are 15 residues in the CDR3. Per the germline V gene, CDR1 is SGHTA and CDR2 is FQGNSA.

This CDR3 reads CAISTAPNYGYTF. The CDR3 region has the DNA TGTGCCATATCGACAGCGCCTAACTATGGCTACACCTTC. This rearrangement joins TRBV6-6 to TRBJ1-2; tentatively, D is TRBD1 (5 bases). The V gene's germline CDR1 is MNHNY and CDR2 SVGAGI (reference sequence). CDR3 length: 13 amino acids. Between the trimmed V and J ends, which lost 10 bases and 0 bases, there was a span of 12 bases.

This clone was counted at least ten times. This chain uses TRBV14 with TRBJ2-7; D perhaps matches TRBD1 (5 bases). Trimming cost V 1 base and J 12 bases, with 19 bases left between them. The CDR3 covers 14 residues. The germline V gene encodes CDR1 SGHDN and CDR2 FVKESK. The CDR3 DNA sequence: TGTGCCAGCAGCCAAGTGGCAGGGCAAGCTAGGTCGTACTTC. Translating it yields CASSQVAGQARSYF.